These 29 T cell receptor beta chains originate from one sample sequenced in a study of cytomegalovirus exposure and HLA in healthy donors. The PCR was carried out with 60 Vbeta primers and 13 Jbeta primers. This table comes from immunoSEQ multiplex PCR, and its TCRdb copy is limited to in-frame clones, with some not included. The sample has fewer than 200,000 clones, roughly four fifths seen once. Sequencing was done on a sample of PBMCs. The receptors shown here come from a female donor in good health and CMV-seronegative.

The CDR3 sequence: CASSYPSTDTQYF. DNA of the CDR3: TGTGCCAGCAGTTACCCGAGCACAGATACGCAGTATTTT. The V call is TRBV6-5, the J call TRBJ2-3; D remains unclear. Trimming removed 2 bases from V and 0 bases from J, with 3 bases in between. CDR3 length: 13 residues. Germline V gene sequence: CDR1 MNHEY, CDR2 SVGAGI.

The V and J genes are TRBV5-1 and TRBJ2-5; 11 nucleotides align to TRBD2. The V gene end was trimmed by 4 bases and the J gene end by 3 bases; junction bases not matched to a gene: 8. There are 16 residues in the CDR3. The germline V gene has CDR1 SGHRS and CDR2 YFSETQ. CDR3 residues: CASSPTGTSGKETQYF. CDR3 DNA: TGCGCCAGCAGCCCGACCGGGACTAGCGGAAAAGAGACCCAGTACTTC.

This rearrangement joins TRBV11-2 to TRBJ1-5; unclear D gene. The V gene's germline CDR1 is SGHAT and CDR2 FQNNGV. The CDR3 spans 13 residues. V shed 2 bases and J shed 5 bases, with 7 bases lying between them. The CDR3 is CASSLYTDQPQHF. CDR3 in DNA: TGTGCCAGCAGCTTATACACAGATCAGCCCCAGCATTTT.

The gene calls are TRBV30 and TRBJ2-3; possibly TRBD2 for D (5 bases). V dropped 5 bases and J dropped 4 bases, with 16 bases sitting between them. Germline lookup yields CDR1 GTSNPN and CDR2 SVGIG (reference sequence). The CDR3 contains 14 residues. The CDR3 DNA follows: TGTGCCTGGTCGACGGGGTCCCCCCCAGATACGCAGTATTTT. It specifies CAWSTGSPPDTQYF. Supplemented by reference TRBV30 and TRBJ2-3, the full variable domain reads SQTIHQWPATLVQPVGSPLSLECTVEGTSNPNLYWYRQAAGRGLQLLFYSVGIGQISSEVPQNLSASRPQDRQFILSSKKLLLSDSGFYLCAWSTGSPPDTQYFGPGTRLTVL.

The genes are TRBV28 and TRBJ1-4; 11 bases line up with TRBD1. V lost 9 bases and J lost 6; bases outside the gene matches: 12. Germline values: CDR1 MDHEN, CDR2 SYDVKM. The CDR3 is 16 amino acids. CDR3 protein: CASHSRTGGSYEKLFF. The CDR3 coding sequence is TGTGCCAGTCACTCTCGGACAGGGGGCAGTTATGAAAAACTGTTTTTT.

The V call is TRBV6-6, the J call TRBJ1-1, with 11 bases identical to TRBD1. The J segment lost 8 bases and the V segment lost 4 bases, leaving 6 bases of the junction unmatched. Germline CDR1 MNHNY, CDR2 SVGAGI (reference sequence). The CDR3 covers 14 residues. The CDR3 DNA sequence: TGTGCCAGCAGTTTCGCCGGGACAGGGGGGGAAGCTTTCTTT. Residues: CASSFAGTGGEAFF.

The chain employs TRBV6-5 and TRBJ1-1, with D maybe TRBD1 (5 bases). CDR1 and CDR2 from the germline V gene are MNHEY and SVGAGI. V shed 7 bases and J shed 1 base, with 7 bases lying between them. The CDR3 runs 12 residues. CDR3 nucleotides: TGTGCCAGCACTACAGGGAACACTGAAGCTTTCTTT. Protein product: CASTTGNTEAFF.

This chain joins TRBV7-2 and TRBJ1-4; a possible D gene is TRBD1 (5 bases). Per germline, CDR1 SGHTA and CDR2 FQGNSA. Trimming shortened V by 5 bases and J by 2 bases, and 9 bases separated the two germline ends. The CDR3 has 14 residues. The CDR3 sequence is CASSKGRTNEKLFF. The CDR3 DNA reads as TGTGCCAGCAGCAAGGGGAGGACTAATGAAAAACTGTTTTTT.

The sample holds a few counts of this clone. V and J are TRBV6-1 and TRBJ1-2, with 7 bases matching TRBD1. Germline CDR1 MNHNS, CDR2 SASEGT. This CDR3 is built from 14 residues. V lost 1 base and J lost 10; bases outside the gene matches: 9. Written as DNA, the CDR3 is TGTGCCAGCAGTGAAGACGTATCGGACAGGACCTACACCTTC. This encodes CASSEDVSDRTYTF.

The table lists this clone with a few counts. The gene calls are TRBV6-5 and TRBJ1-2; 7 nucleotides match TRBD1. V shed 5 bases, J shed 8 bases, and the junction held 5 bases outside the gene matches. The CDR3 extends over 12 amino acids. Germline V CDR1 and CDR2: MNHEY, SVGAGI. The CDR3 is CASSTTGVGYTF. The CDR3 DNA reads TGTGCCAGCAGTACTACAGGGGTAGGCTACACCTTC.

The chain links TRBV10-3 to TRBJ2-7; 7 positions match TRBD1. CDR1 is ENHRY, CDR2 SYGVKD, per germline. The CDR3 extends over 17 amino acids. The V segment lost 6 bases and the J segment 1 base; nucleotides outside the gene matches: 15. CDR3 residues: CAIRTSVGQRTSYEQYF. In DNA, the CDR3 is TGTGCCATCAGGACCTCGGTGGGACAGAGGACTTCCTACGAGCAGTACTTC.

The chain employs TRBV9 and TRBJ2-7; 7 bases map to TRBD2. V trimming: 0 bases; J trimming: 7 bases; junction bases outside the gene matches: 16. Germline loops: CDR1 SGDLS, CDR2 YYNGEE. The CDR3 extends over 17 amino acids. DNA of the CDR3: TGTGCCAGCAGCGTAGTTCAGCGGAGTGGCGGGGGTTGGGAGCAGTACTTC. Translating it yields CASSVVQRSGGGWEQYF.

The gene calls are TRBV27 and TRBJ2-7; 9 bases are a match to TRBD1. CDR1 is MNHEY, CDR2 SMNVEV, per germline (reference sequence). This CDR3 is 14 amino acids long. The V and J ends lost 4 bases and 2 bases, in that order; junction bases with no gene match: 3. CDR3 amino acids: CASSWGQGAYEQYF. The CDR3 DNA reads TGTGCCAGCAGTTGGGGACAGGGTGCCTACGAGCAGTACTTC.

The gene calls are TRBV30 and TRBJ1-2; maybe TRBD1 (5 bases). The CDR3 extends over 12 amino acids. Germline V CDR1 and CDR2: GTSNPN, SVGIG (reference sequence). V was clipped by 3 bases and J by 7 bases, with 12 bases between them. The CDR3 region has the DNA TGTGCCTGGAGCCCGACAGTTTTTGGCTACACCTTC. Its protein product is CAWSPTVFGYTF.

This sequence joins TRBV4-3 and TRBJ1-2; 10 bases line up with TRBD1. Germline V gives CDR1 LGHNA, CDR2 YSLEER. J lost 0 bases, V lost 4 bases, and 5 bases had no gene match. The CDR3 has 16 residues. CDR3 DNA: TGCGCCAGCAGCCGGGAAGGACAGGGGGCTAACTATGGCTACACCTTC. It specifies CASSREGQGANYGYTF.

Concerning this clone: Within the sample, other DNA sequences also encode this same CDR3. The chain couples TRBV7-2 to TRBJ2-7, with 11 nucleotides matching TRBD1. The CDR3 runs to 15 residues. The germline V gene encodes CDR1 SGHTA and CDR2 FQGNSA. The junction had 1 base not matched to a gene; V was cut back by 1 base and J by 2 bases. Here the CDR3 DNA reads TGTGCCAGCAGCTTAGTGGGACAGGGGGCCTACGAGCAGTACTTC. This gives the protein CASSLVGQGAYEQYF.

This sequence joins TRBV21-1 and TRBJ2-7; TRBD2 is the table's D call, not checked against the DNA. TRBV21-1 is marked as a pseudogene. The CDR3 has 16 amino acids. In nucleotides, the CDR3 is TGTGCCAGCAGCGCCCGGGGAGGGGATCGCACCTACGAGCAGTACTTC. It is translated as CASSARGGDRTYEQYF.

V and J are TRBV18 and TRBJ2-7; 8 bases match TRBD2. CDR1 is KGHSH, CDR2 LQKENI, per germline. With V trimmed by 4 bases and J by 0 bases, 11 bases remained unmatched. The CDR3 totals 17 residues. CDR3 sequence: CASSLGGVGVHSYEQYF. CDR3 bases: TGTGCCAGCTCACTCGGGGGGGTTGGAGTTCACTCCTACGAGCAGTACTTC.

The chain couples TRBV7-9 to TRBJ1-2; tentative D call: TRBD1 (5 bases). In germline, CDR1 is SEHNR, CDR2 FQNEAQ (reference sequence). V was cut by 0 bases and J by 10 bases, with 12 bases left in between. The CDR3 runs to 13 residues. CDR3 loop: CASSLAAGSYYTF. The DNA for the CDR3 is TGTGCCAGCAGCTTAGCGGCAGGGTCTTACTACACCTTC.

The CDR3 nucleotides are TGTGCCAGCAGCTTAGCGGCTAGCGGGAGGGCAGGGGAGCTGTTTTTT. Amino acids: CASSLAASGRAGELFF. V gene TRBV7-2 combines with J gene TRBJ2-2; TRBD2 matches 12 bases. Looked up from germline, CDR1 is SGHTA and CDR2 is FQGNSA. This CDR3 is 16 amino acids long. The J segment lost 8 bases and the V segment lost 0 bases, leaving 4 bases of the junction unmatched.

J is TRBJ1-1 and V is TRBV29-1; 9 nucleotides line up with TRBD1. Germline V lookup: CDR1 SQVTM, CDR2 ANQGSEA. The V segment lost 6 bases and the J segment 10 bases; nucleotides outside the gene matches: 12. This CDR3 comprises 13 residues. CDR3 region: CSVGTGGGGAAFF. The CDR3 coding sequence is TGCAGCGTAGGTACAGGGGGCGGAGGGGCAGCTTTCTTT.

This chain connects TRBV7-9 to TRBJ2-7; 11 bases fit TRBD1. The CDR3 covers 17 residues. Germline CDR1 SEHNR, CDR2 FQNEAQ (reference sequence). V trimming: 3 bases; J trimming: 6 bases; junction bases outside the gene matches: 13. CDR3 protein: CASSFDNPGQGVPEQYF. DNA for the CDR3: TGTGCCAGCAGCTTCGATAACCCGGGACAGGGGGTTCCCGAGCAGTACTTC.

V and J are TRBV9 and TRBJ2-3, with TRBD2 matching 8 bases. The CDR3 contains 19 residues. The germline V gene encodes CDR1 SGDLS and CDR2 YYNGEE. V trimming: 4 bases; J trimming: 0 bases; junction bases outside the gene matches: 16. Written as DNA, the CDR3 is TGTGCCAGCAGCCCGAGGGGGGCTAGCGGGCTCCCTAGCACAGATACGCAGTATTTT. It encodes CASSPRGASGLPSTDTQYF.

The V gene is TRBV5-1, the J gene TRBJ2-7; 11 bases fit TRBD1. V trimming: 4 bases; J trimming: 3 bases; junction bases outside the gene matches: 9. This CDR3 region has 16 residues. From germline, CDR1 is SGHRS and CDR2 YFSETQ. The CDR3 spells CASSRGRDRGSYEQYF. DNA for the CDR3: TGCGCCAGCAGCAGGGGCCGGGACAGGGGGAGCTACGAGCAGTACTTC.

This chain joins TRBV6-5 and TRBJ2-1; 11 positions match TRBD1. J was trimmed by 10 bases and V by 2 bases; bases with no gene match: 7. The germline gives CDR1 MNHEY, CDR2 SVGAGI. The CDR3 sequence is 15 residues long. CDR3 protein: CASSYRTGGFREQFF. CDR3 DNA: TGTGCCAGCAGTTACCGGACAGGGGGCTTTAGGGAGCAGTTCTTC.

V usage is TRBV15 and J usage is TRBJ2-5; 9 bases agree with TRBD1. This CDR3 is 16 amino acids long. The J segment lost 1 base and the V segment lost 3 bases, leaving 6 bases of the junction unmatched. Looked up from germline, CDR1 is LNHNV and CDR2 is YYDKDF (reference sequence). The CDR3 loop reads CATSRGGQGVQETQYF. DNA for the CDR3: TGTGCCACCAGCAGGGGGGGACAGGGTGTCCAAGAGACCCAGTACTTC.

This clone occurred a few times. The rearrangement joins TRBV7-2 to TRBJ2-7; 7 nucleotides align to TRBD2. Trimming cost V 3 bases and J 6 bases; bases outside gene matches: 8. Germline-derived CDR1 and CDR2 are SGHTA and FQGNSA. This CDR3 has 14 amino acids. The CDR3 sequence is CASSFSGTGVEQYF. In nucleotides, the CDR3 is TGTGCCAGCAGCTTCAGCGGGACGGGTGTCGAGCAGTACTTC.

The chain is built from TRBV15 and TRBJ1-1, with D perhaps matching TRBD1 (6 bases). Germline CDR1 and CDR2: LNHNV and YYDKDF (reference sequence). V gave up 1 base and J gave up 1 base, with 7 bases separating them. The CDR3 covers 14 residues. DNA for the CDR3: TGTGCCACCAGCAGAGGACAGGCGAACACTGAAGCTTTCTTT. It codes for CATSRGQANTEAFF.

This clone has more than one count but fewer than ten. The chain is built from TRBV6-6 and TRBJ2-7, with D tentatively TRBD1 (6 bases). The CDR3 loop spans 15 amino acids. Per germline, CDR1 MNHNY and CDR2 SVGAGI (reference sequence). V dropped 0 bases and J dropped 0 bases, with 9 bases sitting between them. Here the CDR3 reads CASSYSYRVSYEQYF. The CDR3 DNA sequence: TGTGCCAGCAGTTACTCCTACAGGGTCTCCTACGAGCAGTACTTC.